This record concerns one T cell receptor (beta chain) sequence. TCRdb ran MiXCR on the PCR reads. The repertoire includes about 92,000 clones, approximately 15% of them detected once, and 3.6% sits in the top ten. Thyroid surgery took place with no prior treatment in any patient. Germline values: CDR1 DFQATT, CDR2 SNEGSKA (reference sequence). This CDR3 is built from 13 residues. The V end lost 6 bases, the J end lost 2 bases, and 14 bases lay between the germline ends. This sample was included in a study of metastatic and nonmetastatic thyroid tumors. The J gene is TRBJ2-7, the V gene TRBV20-1, with D uncertain. The clonotype was recovered from a female donor with papillary thyroid cancer or a benign thyroid nodule (not recorded which). Some clones in this sample may be carry-over from other donors' samples. Sequencing was done on a sample of blood. The CDR3 DNA reads as TGCAGTGCCATTTATACACCGCCCTACGAGCAGTACTTC. It yields the protein CSAIYTPPYEQYF.